This T cell receptor beta chain originates from a study of shared clonotypes between healthy human individuals. The CDR3 contains 13 residues. V lost 4 bases and J 4 bases, leaving 10 bases between the germline ends. Germline V CDR1 and CDR2: LNHDA, SQIVND (reference sequence). Running of the assay took place at deep level. The repertoire was sequenced with immunoSEQ multiplex PCR; TCRdb's copy has only in-frame clones and lacks some. This table holds 2 million to 2.5 million clones, nearly 97% found once. With respect to this clone: Antigen specificity is unknown.

Findings of the study overall: Non-shared clonotypes had lower generation probabilities than clonotypes shared by all four sorted-subset donors. Since donors were few, the genetic and exposure-history diversity represented was limited.

The V gene is TRBV19, the J gene TRBJ1-2, with D possibly matching TRBD1 (6 bases). Sequencing was done on a sample of naive CD4+ T cells sorted from blood. Subset of the sample: CD45RA+ positively selected. The receptor was isolated from a man between 18 and 29 years old in good health. CDR3 residues: CASSRTGPYGYTF. CDR3 DNA sequence: TGTGCCAGTAGTAGAACAGGGCCCTATGGCTACACCTTC.